These T cell receptor beta chains were read from a single sample in a study of T-cell memory formation after mild COVID-19. From the 5' RACE reads, TCRdb called clonotypes with MiXCR, one entry per CDR3 protein. The sample lists around 370,000 distinct CDR3 sequences, roughly 21% occurring once. Sequencing used PBMCs or a T cell subset sorted from them (not recorded which). These receptors all come from an adult woman who had mild COVID-19 (a few samples of this study predate the infection). Cell type and time point are not known. Both conserved end residues are part of each CDR3. The order of the fields is V gene, J gene, D gene, clone size, CDR3 protein, CDR3 DNA. A D gene is named only where the DNA matches it firmly. Clone sizes are given selectively: once, few, many, or a class where the clone is expanded.

TRBV20-1	TRBJ2-1	TRBD2	once	CSADKTSGGVQFF	TGCAGTGCTGATAAAACTAGCGGGGGGGTCCAGTTCTTC
TRBV11-1	TRBJ2-7	TRBD1	.	CASSRTGTGRYEQYF	TGTGCCAGCAGCCGGACCGGGACAGGGCGTTACGAGCAGTACTTC
TRBV6-6	TRBJ2-7	.	few	CASSHNRGRSPEQYF	TGTGCCAGCAGTCACAACCGGGGACGGTCCCCCGAGCAGTACTTC
TRBV18	TRBJ2-3	TRBD1	.	CASSQDRGLTDTQYF	TGTGCCAGCTCACAGGACAGGGGCCTCACAGATACGCAGTATTTT
TRBV6-4	TRBJ2-1	.	.	CASSVEETGNNEQFF	TGTGCCAGCAGTGTTGAGGAGACAGGAAATAATGAGCAGTTCTTC
TRBV7-2	TRBJ1-1	.	few	CASSASRGEVYVAFF	TGTGCCAGCAGCGCAAGCAGGGGAGAGGTGTACGTAGCTTTCTTT
TRBV20-1	TRBJ1-1	.	.	CSARSGALNTEAFF	TGCAGTGCTAGGTCAGGGGCTCTGAACACTGAAGCTTTCTTT
TRBV11-2	TRBJ1-4	.	.	CASSLGQGGGEKLFF	TGTGCCAGCAGCTTAGGTCAGGGTGGTGGCGAAAAACTGTTTTTT
TRBV20-1	TRBJ2-3	.	many	CSVPQRDTQYF	TGCAGCGTACCCCAGCGAGATACGCAGTATTTT
TRBV12-3/TRBV12-4	TRBJ2-2	TRBD1	many	CASSFQGDTGELFF	TGTGCCAGCAGTTTTCAGGGGGACACCGGGGAGCTGTTTTTT
TRBV5-1	TRBJ2-3	TRBD2	many	CASSSGLASTDTQYF	TGCGCCAGCAGCTCGGGACTAGCTAGCACAGATACGCAGTATTTT
TRBV27	TRBJ2-1	TRBD2	.	CASSSGTSGSMNEQFF	TGTGCCAGCAGTTCCGGGACTAGCGGGAGTATGAATGAGCAGTTTTTC
TRBV18	TRBJ2-5	.	.	CASSSGTEYQETQYF	TGTGCCAGCTCATCGGGTACCGAGTACCAAGAGACCCAGTACTTC
TRBV7-6	TRBJ2-5	.	few	CASSLAPGEGETQYF	TGTGCCAGCAGCTTAGCCCCAGGGGAGGGAGAGACCCAGTACTTC
TRBV20-1	TRBJ2-5	TRBD2	.	CSAITTSGGAGETQYF	TGCAGTGCTATCACGACTAGCGGGGGGGCGGGAGAGACCCAGTACTTC
TRBV5-1	TRBJ1-4	TRBD1	.	CASSLDGWTGPKLFF	TGCGCCAGCAGCTTGGACGGTTGGACAGGGCCAAAACTGTTTTTT
TRBV28	TRBJ2-5	TRBD2	.	CASSLSGAGGETQYF	TGTGCCAGCAGTTTGAGCGGGGCCGGGGGGGAGACCCAGTACTTC
TRBV12-3/TRBV12-4	TRBJ2-5	.	few	CASSSTPQTQYF	TGTGCCAGCAGTTCTACCCCACAGACCCAGTACTTC
TRBV9	TRBJ2-2	.	few	CASSLTWGDGELFF	TGTGCCAGCAGCCTGACTTGGGGGGACGGGGAGCTGTTTTTT
TRBV7-2	TRBJ2-5	.	.	CASSLTALQETQYF	TGTGCCAGCAGCTTAACGGCTCTCCAAGAGACCCAGTACTTC
TRBV15	TRBJ2-5	.	.	CATMGKGPESFQETQYF	TGTGCCACGATGGGCAAGGGCCCCGAATCCTTCCAAGAGACCCAGTACTTC
TRBV5-1	TRBJ2-7	TRBD1	.	CASSSRQGWYEQYF	TGCGCCAGCAGCAGCAGACAGGGGTGGTACGAGCAGTACTTC
TRBV3-1	TRBJ2-3	.	many	CASSQGTASTDTQYF	TGTGCCAGCAGCCAAGGAACAGCTAGCACAGATACGCAGTATTTT
TRBV5-1	TRBJ2-1	TRBD1	.	CASSGQGSSYNEQFF	TGCGCCAGCAGCGGACAGGGGAGCTCCTACAATGAGCAGTTCTTC
TRBV2	TRBJ2-1	.	many	CASTIQGRATYNEQFF	TGTGCCAGCACAATACAGGGGAGGGCCACCTACAATGAGCAGTTCTTC
TRBV12-3/TRBV12-4	TRBJ2-3	.	.	CASSFFGAADTQYF	TGTGCCAGCAGTTTTTTCGGCGCGGCAGATACGCAGTATTTT
TRBV20-1	TRBJ2-1	TRBD2	few	CSAVLAGVRNEQFF	TGCAGTGCTGTACTAGCGGGAGTACGCAATGAGCAGTTCTTC
TRBV6-2/TRBV6-3	TRBJ1-1	TRBD1	.	CASSWTGIEAFF	TGTGCCAGCAGCTGGACAGGGATTGAAGCTTTCTTT
TRBV7-2	TRBJ2-3	.	.	CASSLAASSLSTDTQYF	TGTGCCAGCAGCTTAGCGGCTAGCAGCCTAAGCACAGATACGCAGTATTTT
TRBV27	TRBJ2-2	.	.	CASRTGEVNTGELFF	TGTGCCAGCCGGACTGGGGAGGTGAACACCGGGGAGCTGTTTTTT
TRBV18	TRBJ2-7	.	.	CASSPRAYSADEQYF	TGTGCCAGCTCACCGAGGGCATATTCAGCGGACGAGCAGTACTTC
TRBV3-1	TRBJ2-2	TRBD2	.	CASQPPETSGNTGELFF	TGTGCCAGCCAGCCCCCGGAGACTAGCGGGAACACCGGGGAGCTGTTTTTT